The 32 T cell receptor beta chains listed next were all sequenced from one sample in a study of T-cell memory formation after mild COVID-19. TCRdb re-called the 5' RACE reads with MiXCR, one entry per CDR3 protein. Of about 560,000 distinct CDR3 sequences listed, roughly 17% are singletons. The sample comprised PBMCs or a T cell subset sorted from them (not recorded which). The source is an adult woman who had mild COVID-19 (a few samples of this study predate the infection). Cell type and time point are not known.

The chain uses TRBV24-1 and TRBJ2-1, with a tentative D call TRBD1 (5 bases). V gave up 5 bases and J gave up 1 base, with 23 bases separating them. The CDR3 extends over 19 amino acids. Germline values: CDR1 KGHDR, CDR2 SFDVKD. CDR3 amino acids: CATSGTVVGAGHSYNEQFF. The CDR3 nucleotides read TGTGCCACCAGTGGCACTGTGGTAGGAGCAGGGCATTCCTACAATGAGCAGTTCTTC.

Here the CDR3 reads CASSHGLAGAETQYF. The CDR3 region has the DNA TGTGCCAGCAGCCACGGACTAGCGGGAGCTGAGACCCAGTACTTC. V is TRBV11-3 and J is TRBJ2-5, with 13 bases aligning to TRBD2. Germline CDR1 is SGHNT and CDR2 is YENEEA. This CDR3 is 15 amino acids long. J gave up 5 bases and V 5 bases, and 5 bases lay outside the gene matches.

The count of this clonotype is one. The CDR3 reads CAWSPTWIAEAFF. CDR3 nucleotide sequence: TGTGCCTGGAGTCCTACATGGATTGCTGAAGCTTTCTTT. The chain links TRBV30 to TRBJ1-1; D not certain. The CDR3 length is 13 residues. The V end was cut by 2 bases, the J end by 6 bases, with 13 bases between. Germline CDR1 reads GTSNPN; CDR2 reads SVGIG (reference sequence).

The table lists this clonotype with a few counts. This chain joins TRBV18 and TRBJ1-6; the match to TRBD1 covers 8 bases. V shed 1 base, J shed 9 bases, and the junction held 14 bases outside the gene matches. CDR3 length: 18 residues. Germline V gives CDR1 KGHSH, CDR2 LQKENI. In nucleotides, the CDR3 is TGTGCCAGCTCACCACGGACAGGGACGAACCTTCTGGGTTCACCCCTCCACTTT. This sequence encodes CASSPRTGTNLLGSPLHF.

The V gene is TRBV6-5, the J gene TRBJ2-7; perhaps TRBD1 as D (6 bases). The V end lost 6 bases, the J end lost 6 bases, and 24 bases lay between the germline ends. This CDR3 is built from 16 residues. The V gene's germline CDR1 is MNHEY and CDR2 SVGAGI. The CDR3 region has the DNA TGTGCCAGCAGCCTCATGACAGGACCAACCACCCGCGAGCAGTACTTC. Protein: CASSLMTGPTTREQYF.

The chain couples TRBV4-1 to TRBJ2-7, with 7 bases identical to TRBD1. The ends lost 1 base at V and 1 base at J; junction bases unmatched: 1. This CDR3 has 14 amino acids. Germline V lookup: CDR1 MGHRA, CDR2 YSYEKL. The CDR3 coding sequence is TGCGCCAGCAGCCAAGGGGGACAGTCCTACGAGCAGTACTTC. Translating it yields CASSQGGQSYEQYF.

The V gene is TRBV20-1, the J gene TRBJ2-1; 7 bases align to TRBD2. The germline V gene encodes CDR1 DFQATT and CDR2 SNEGSKA (reference sequence). Trimming cost V 6 bases and J 3 bases; bases outside gene matches: 14. The CDR3 is 16 residues long. CDR3 region: CSAPLETSAGYNEQFF. CDR3 DNA: TGCAGTGCCCCCCTTGAAACTAGCGCTGGCTACAATGAGCAGTTCTTC.

The chain recombines TRBV30 with TRBJ1-1, with a weak D call TRBD1 (5 bases). V was clipped by 3 bases and J by 0 bases, with 14 bases between them. Germline loops: CDR1 GTSNPN, CDR2 SVGIG (reference sequence). There are 15 residues in the CDR3. The CDR3 nucleotides are TGTGCCTGGAGAAGAAGGGGTCGGATGAACACTGAAGCTTTCTTT. It is translated as CAWRRRGRMNTEAFF.

The chain joins TRBV12-3 or TRBV12-4 to TRBJ2-7; D is possibly TRBD1 or TRBD2 (5 bases each). This CDR3 spans 15 amino acids. The V end lost 3 bases, the J end lost 3 bases, and 15 bases lay between the germline ends. CDR3 sequence reads: CASSLRQGVFYEQYF. CDR3 DNA sequence: TGTGCCAGCAGTTTGCGCCAGGGAGTCTTCTACGAGCAGTACTTC.

This rearrangement joins TRBV7-9 to TRBJ2-7; D gene ambiguous. V lost 5 bases and J 0 bases, leaving 17 bases between the germline ends. The germline V gene has CDR1 SEHNR and CDR2 FQNEAQ (reference sequence). The CDR3 extends over 16 amino acids. The CDR3 is CASSPPSPGGSYEQYF. The CDR3 DNA follows: TGTGCCAGCAGCCCACCGAGCCCAGGTGGCTCCTACGAGCAGTACTTC.

V gene TRBV20-1 combines with J gene TRBJ1-2; TRBD1 matches at 8 bases. After removal of 1 base from V and 1 base from J, the junction contained 5 bases not matched to a gene. From germline, CDR1 is DFQATT and CDR2 SNEGSKA (reference sequence). The CDR3 contains 15 residues. The CDR3 reads CSARVGQESNYGYTF. The CDR3 region has the DNA TGCAGTGCTAGAGTGGGACAGGAAAGTAACTATGGCTACACCTTC.

V gene TRBV7-9 combines with J gene TRBJ2-7; TRBD1 aligns across 9 bases. The CDR3 consists of 18 residues. Per the germline V gene, CDR1 is SEHNR and CDR2 is FQNEAQ (reference sequence). With 3 bases clipped from V and 1 base from J, the junction kept 13 bases outside the gene matches. The CDR3 sequence is CASSFVGTGPRRSYEQYF. The DNA for the CDR3 is TGTGCCAGCAGCTTTGTGGGGACAGGGCCTAGGCGATCCTACGAGCAGTACTTC.

The chain links TRBV7-9 to TRBJ1-1; TRBD1 matches at 7 bases. This CDR3 has 12 residues. The J segment lost 5 bases and the V segment lost 10 bases, leaving 7 bases of the junction unmatched. Germline values: CDR1 SEHNR, CDR2 FQNEAQ (reference sequence). The CDR3 region is CATRDSGTEAFF. CDR3 nucleotides: TGTGCCACCCGGGACAGTGGGACTGAAGCTTTCTTT.

This clonotype turned up a few times. The chain carries TRBV7-9 and TRBJ2-3; D perhaps matches TRBD2 (5 bases). The germline CDR1 and CDR2 sequences are SEHNR and FQNEAQ (reference sequence). This CDR3 comprises 13 residues. V gave up 2 bases and J gave up 6 bases, with 9 bases separating them. This chain's CDR3 is CASSLPTRDTQYF. CDR3 sequence (DNA): TGTGCCAGCAGCTTACCCACTAGGGATACGCAGTATTTT.

The chain is built from TRBV5-1 and TRBJ2-1; TRBD1 might be the D (6 bases). CDR1 is SGHRS and CDR2 is YFSETQ in the germline V gene. Trimming removed 0 bases from V and 7 bases from J, with 14 bases in between. The CDR3 is made up of 15 amino acids. The CDR3 nucleotides are TGCGCCAGCAGCTTGGCCAGTGGGGGCACGAATGAGCAGTTCTTC. It codes for CASSLASGGTNEQFF.

This clonotype occurred a few times. V is TRBV29-1 and J is TRBJ1-1; maybe TRBD1 (5 bases). The V end was cut by 4 bases, the J end by 4 bases, with 13 bases between. Looked up from germline, CDR1 is SQVTM and CDR2 is ANQGSEA. The CDR3 extends over 13 amino acids. The CDR3 spells CSVVEGFGTEAFF. The DNA for the CDR3 is TGCAGCGTTGTAGAGGGGTTCGGCACTGAAGCTTTCTTT.

V is TRBV4-2 and J is TRBJ2-4; D uncertain. Trimming removed 1 base at V and 0 bases at J, with 13 bases between. CDR3 length equals 17 residues. Germline CDR1 is LGHNA and CDR2 is YNFKEQ. Here the CDR3 DNA reads TGTGCCAGCAGCCAAGCTGGCAGTCCAATAGCCAAAAACATTCAGTACTTC. Residues: CASSQAGSPIAKNIQYF.

This clonotype was counted at least ten times. This chain connects TRBV20-1 to TRBJ2-5; 7 bases match TRBD1. V lost 2 bases to trimming and J lost 4 bases; unmatched junction nucleotides: 4. This CDR3 has 13 residues. Per the germline V gene, CDR1 is DFQATT and CDR2 is SNEGSKA (reference sequence). CDR3 sequence reads: CSARPTGLETQYF. The CDR3 DNA reads as TGCAGTGCTAGACCGACAGGGTTAGAGACCCAGTACTTC.

The table lists this clonotype with a few counts. The chain combines TRBV24-1 with TRBJ2-2; TRBD1 agrees at 11 bases. The CDR3 totals 15 residues. Unmatched junction bases numbered 7, after V lost 10 bases and J lost 4 bases. The germline gives CDR1 KGHDR, CDR2 SFDVKD. The CDR3 region is CATSRTGGSTGELFF. CDR3 sequence (DNA): TGTGCCACGTCTAGGACAGGGGGCAGCACCGGGGAGCTGTTTTTT.

This clonotype occurred a few times. V gene TRBV7-3 combines with J gene TRBJ2-5; D gene ambiguous. Germline values: CDR1 SGHTA, CDR2 FQGTGA. This CDR3 is 13 amino acids long. V was cut by 5 bases and J by 3 bases, with 10 bases left in between. CDR3 sequence reads: CASSPAPKETQYF. CDR3 nucleotides: TGTGCCAGCAGCCCAGCCCCTAAAGAGACCCAGTACTTC.

The chain joins TRBV5-6 to TRBJ2-7; D is unresolved. Germline assignment: CDR1 SGHDT and CDR2 YYEEEE. The CDR3 is 15 amino acids. V lost 1 base to trimming and J lost 2 bases, with 13 bases between them. CDR3 sequence (DNA): TGTGCCAGCAGCTTGTTCGGCTCAGGAACCTACGAGCAGTACTTC. Its protein is CASSLFGSGTYEQYF. Filled out from reference TRBV5-6 and TRBJ2-7, the complete variable domain reads DAGVTQSPTHLIKTRGQQVTLRCSPKSGHDTVSWYQQALGQGPQFIFQYYEEEERQRGNFPDRFSGHQFPNYSSELNVNALLLGDSALYLCASSLFGSGTYEQYFGPGTRLTVT.

The chain links TRBV7-9 to TRBJ2-1; 9 bases agree with TRBD2. With 4 bases clipped from V and 10 bases from J, the junction kept 23 bases outside the gene matches. The CDR3 spans 19 residues. Germline-derived CDR1 and CDR2 are SEHNR and FQNEAQ (reference sequence). The CDR3 DNA is TGTGCCAGCAGCTCCCCAGGGGTAGCGGGAGCTACTCTCCCGAGGGAGCAGTTCTTC. As protein: CASSSPGVAGATLPREQFF.

This clonotype was observed at least ten times. The genes are TRBV3-1 and TRBJ1-2; D is uncertain. Between the trimmed V and J ends, which lost 0 bases and 8 bases, there was a span of 7 bases. Germline values: CDR1 LGHDT, CDR2 YNNKEL (reference sequence). CDR3 length: 12 amino acids. CDR3 protein: CASSQESVGYTF. CDR3 DNA: TGTGCCAGCAGCCAAGAGAGCGTCGGCTACACCTTC.

This clonotype was counted only a few times. The V and J genes are TRBV12-3 or TRBV12-4 and TRBJ2-3; 14 bases are shared with TRBD2. The CDR3 is made up of 20 amino acids. Germline trimming cut 5 bases from V and 0 bases from J; bases unmatched to any gene: 13. CDR3 in amino acids: CASSTPSGLAGVASTDTQYF. The CDR3, as DNA: TGTGCCAGCAGTACACCGTCGGGACTAGCGGGGGTAGCTAGCACAGATACGCAGTATTTT.

This clonotype was seen a few times. V gene TRBV20-1 combines with J gene TRBJ2-7; TRBD2 might be the D (6 bases). Per the germline V gene, CDR1 is DFQATT and CDR2 is SNEGSKA (reference sequence). With 4 bases removed from V and 5 bases from J, the gap between germline ends came to 9 bases. The CDR3 extends over 11 amino acids. CDR3 DNA: TGCAGTGCTACCGCGGGGCACGAGCAGTACTTC. Protein: CSATAGHEQYF.

This clonotype was detected a few times. The chain combines TRBV14 with TRBJ2-5, with 9 bases that match TRBD1. V lost 4 bases and J lost 4; bases outside the gene matches: 10. The CDR3 spans 16 residues. Germline lookup yields CDR1 SGHDN and CDR2 FVKESK. The chain's CDR3 is CASSPLGQGQGETQYF. In DNA, the CDR3 is TGTGCCAGCAGCCCACTCGGACAGGGGCAGGGAGAGACCCAGTACTTC.

The rearrangement joins TRBV3-1 to TRBJ1-2, with D uncertain. Between the trimmed V and J ends, which lost 5 bases and 8 bases, there was a span of 18 bases. The germline gives CDR1 LGHDT, CDR2 YNNKEL (reference sequence). The CDR3 length is 14 residues. This chain's CDR3 is CASSSTGVSGGYTF. DNA of the CDR3: TGTGCCAGCAGCTCAACCGGGGTGAGCGGCGGCTACACCTTC.

This clonotype was observed a few times. This chain links TRBV6-2 or TRBV6-3 with TRBJ2-3; TRBD1 matches 10 bases. The length of the CDR3 is 17 residues. Germline V CDR1 and CDR2: MNHEY, SVGEGT. J lost 2 bases, V lost 5 bases, and 10 bases had no gene match. The CDR3 here is CASSDAGTGVFTDTQYF. The DNA for the CDR3 is TGTGCCAGCAGTGATGCCGGGACAGGGGTTTTCACAGATACGCAGTATTTT.

This clonotype turned up a few times. This sequence joins TRBV10-3 and TRBJ1-5; D is ambiguous. Germline values: CDR1 ENHRY, CDR2 SYGVKD. Trimming took 0 bases from V and 0 from J, leaving 6 bases between them. The CDR3 extends over 15 amino acids. The CDR3 protein is CAISESTVSNQPQHF. CDR3 coding DNA: TGTGCCATCAGTGAGTCCACAGTTAGCAATCAGCCCCAGCATTTT.

The V gene is TRBV29-1, the J gene TRBJ1-1, with 11 bases lining up with TRBD1. The CDR3 is 12 residues long. The germline V gene has CDR1 SQVTM and CDR2 ANQGSEA. V shed 7 bases, J shed 3 bases, and the junction held 1 base outside the gene matches. The CDR3 nucleotides are TGCAGCGAGGGACAGGGGGACACTGAAGCTTTCTTT. It specifies CSEGQGDTEAFF. The full variable domain, rest sourced from reference TRBV29-1 and TRBJ1-1, is SAVISQKPSRDICQRGTSLTIQCQVDSQVTMMFWYRQQPGQSLTLIATANQGSEATYESGFVIDKFPISRPNLTFSTLTVSNMSPEDSSIYLCSEGQGDTEAFFGQGTRLTVV.

As for this clonotype: At one of its ends the junction is not consistent with the germline gene, which may arise from a read error. For the CDR3, the DNA is TGTGCCAGCAGCTTAGGCAGGGGGCGTAACCATGGCTACACCTTC. Its translation: CASSLGRGRNHGYTF. V usage is TRBV7-6 and J usage is TRBJ1-2; TRBD1 matches at 8 bases. The CDR3 is 15 amino acids. The germline gives CDR1 SGHVS, CDR2 FNYEAQ.

J is TRBJ2-1 and V is TRBV12-3 or TRBV12-4, with 12 positions matching TRBD1. V shed 6 bases, J shed 7 bases, and the junction held 10 bases outside the gene matches. CDR3 length: 16 amino acids. The CDR3 reads CASSPGPGQGANEQFF. The CDR3 bases are TGTGCCAGCAGCCCGGGGCCGGGACAGGGGGCGAATGAGCAGTTCTTC.